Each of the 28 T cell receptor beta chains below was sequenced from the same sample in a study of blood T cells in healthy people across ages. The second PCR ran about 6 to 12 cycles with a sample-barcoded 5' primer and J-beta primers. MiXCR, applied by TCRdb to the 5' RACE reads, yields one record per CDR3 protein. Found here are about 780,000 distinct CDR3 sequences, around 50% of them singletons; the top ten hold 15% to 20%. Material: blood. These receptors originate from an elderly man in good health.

The CDR3 nucleotides are TGCAGTGCTAGACCAAGGACTAGCGGCTACAATGAGCAGTTCTTC. Amino acids: CSARPRTSGYNEQFF. The rearrangement links TRBV20-1 to TRBJ2-1; 10 nucleotides line up with TRBD2. The ends lost 2 bases at V and 3 bases at J; junction bases unmatched: 4. The germline V gene encodes CDR1 DFQATT and CDR2 SNEGSKA (reference sequence). This CDR3 has 15 residues.

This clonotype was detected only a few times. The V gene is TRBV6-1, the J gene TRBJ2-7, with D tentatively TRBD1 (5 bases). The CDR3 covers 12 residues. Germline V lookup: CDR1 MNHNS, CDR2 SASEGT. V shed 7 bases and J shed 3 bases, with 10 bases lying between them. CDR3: CASTRVNYEQYF. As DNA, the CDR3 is TGTGCCAGCACCAGGGTTAACTACGAGCAGTACTTC.

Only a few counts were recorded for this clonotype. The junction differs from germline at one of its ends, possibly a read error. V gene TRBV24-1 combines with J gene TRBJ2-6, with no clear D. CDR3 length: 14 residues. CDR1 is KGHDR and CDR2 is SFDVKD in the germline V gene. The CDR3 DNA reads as TGTGCCACCGGTGAAAACTCTGGGGCCAACGTCCTGACTTTC. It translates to CATGENSGANVLTF.

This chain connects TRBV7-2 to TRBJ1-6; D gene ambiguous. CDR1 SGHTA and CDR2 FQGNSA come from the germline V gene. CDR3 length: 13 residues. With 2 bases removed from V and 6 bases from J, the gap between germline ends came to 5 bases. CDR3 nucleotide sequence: TGTGCCAGCAGCTTACCTCTTAATTCACCCCTCCACTTT. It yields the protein CASSLPLNSPLHF.

CDR3: CSAPTSGSLDTQYF. The CDR3 DNA is TGCAGTGCGCCGACTAGCGGGAGTCTCGATACGCAGTATTTT. The chain recombines TRBV20-1 with TRBJ2-3; 12 nucleotides line up with TRBD2. Germline CDR1 and CDR2: DFQATT and SNEGSKA (reference sequence). V was pared by 6 bases and J by 6 bases, with 7 bases of the junction left unmatched. This CDR3 spans 14 amino acids.

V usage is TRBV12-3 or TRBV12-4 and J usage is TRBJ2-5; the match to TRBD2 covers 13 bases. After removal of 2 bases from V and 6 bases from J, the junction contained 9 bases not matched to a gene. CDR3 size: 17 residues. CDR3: CASSLKEGLAGRQTQYF. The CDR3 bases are TGTGCCAGCAGTTTAAAGGAGGGACTAGCGGGAAGGCAGACCCAGTACTTC.

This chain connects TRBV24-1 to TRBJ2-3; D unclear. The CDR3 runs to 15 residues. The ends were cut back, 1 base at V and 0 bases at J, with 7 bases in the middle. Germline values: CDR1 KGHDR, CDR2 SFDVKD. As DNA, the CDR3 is TGTGCCACCAGTGATTTCAGGCGCAGCACAGATACGCAGTATTTT. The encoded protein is CATSDFRRSTDTQYF.

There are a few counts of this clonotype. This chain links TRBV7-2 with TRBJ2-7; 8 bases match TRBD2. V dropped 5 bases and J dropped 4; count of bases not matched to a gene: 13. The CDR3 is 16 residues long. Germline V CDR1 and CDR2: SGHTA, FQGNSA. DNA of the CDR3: TGTGCCAGCAGCCCCTGGGCGGCTAGCGGGTATTACGAGCAGTACTTC. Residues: CASSPWAASGYYEQYF. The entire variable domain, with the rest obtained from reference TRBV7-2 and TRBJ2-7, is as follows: GAGVSQSPSNKVTEKGKDVELRCDPISGHTALYWYRQSLGQGLEFLIYFQGNSAPDKSGLPSDRFSAERTGGSVSTLTIQRTQQEDSAVYLCASSPWAASGYYEQYFGPGTRLTVT.

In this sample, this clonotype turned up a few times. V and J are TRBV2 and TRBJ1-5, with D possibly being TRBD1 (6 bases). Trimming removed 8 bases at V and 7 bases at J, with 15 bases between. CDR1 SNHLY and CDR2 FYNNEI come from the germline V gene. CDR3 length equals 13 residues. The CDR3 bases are TGTGCCAGCCACAGGGTGGACGGGCAGCCCCAGCATTTT. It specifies CASHRVDGQPQHF.

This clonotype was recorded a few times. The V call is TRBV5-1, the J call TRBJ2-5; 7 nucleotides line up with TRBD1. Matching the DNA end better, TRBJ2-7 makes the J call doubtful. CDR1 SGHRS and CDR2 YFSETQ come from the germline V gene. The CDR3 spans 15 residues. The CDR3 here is CASSSGTDIVSEQYF. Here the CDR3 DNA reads TGCGCCAGCAGCTCTGGGACAGATATCGTTAGCGAGCAGTACTTC.

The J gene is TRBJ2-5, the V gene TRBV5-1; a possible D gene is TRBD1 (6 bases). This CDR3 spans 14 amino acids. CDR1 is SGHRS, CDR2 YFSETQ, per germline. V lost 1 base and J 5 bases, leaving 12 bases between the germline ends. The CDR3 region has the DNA TGCGCCAGCAGCTTGCTTGGGGGCGGTGAGACCCAGTACTTC. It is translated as CASSLLGGGETQYF.

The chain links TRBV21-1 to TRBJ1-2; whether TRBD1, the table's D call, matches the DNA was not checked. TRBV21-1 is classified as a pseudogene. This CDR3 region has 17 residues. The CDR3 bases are TGTGCCAGCAGCACCAAAACCCAGGGACAGGGTAACTATGGCTACACCTTC. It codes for CASSTKTQGQGNYGYTF.

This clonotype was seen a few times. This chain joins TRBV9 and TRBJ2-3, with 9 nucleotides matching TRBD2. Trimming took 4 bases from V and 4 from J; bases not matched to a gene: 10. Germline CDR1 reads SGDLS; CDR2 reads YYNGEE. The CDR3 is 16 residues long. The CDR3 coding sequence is TGTGCCAGCAGCCCGAGGCCAGCGGGAGGACCAGATACGCAGTATTTT. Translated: CASSPRPAGGPDTQYF.

The CDR3 here is CASSHIAGGGDEQFF. The CDR3 DNA reads TGTGCCAGCAGTCATATAGCGGGAGGGGGTGATGAGCAGTTCTTC. The chain has TRBV12-3 or TRBV12-4 and TRBJ2-1, with 11 bases identical to TRBD2. The J segment lost 8 bases and the V segment lost 5 bases, leaving 8 bases of the junction unmatched. The CDR3 spans 15 residues.

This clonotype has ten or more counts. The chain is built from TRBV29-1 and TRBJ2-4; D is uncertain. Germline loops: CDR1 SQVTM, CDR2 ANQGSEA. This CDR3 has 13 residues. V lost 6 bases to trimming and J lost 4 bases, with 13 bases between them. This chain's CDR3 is CSVTLEIKNIQYF. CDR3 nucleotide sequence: TGCAGCGTGACACTGGAAATAAAAAACATTCAGTACTTC.

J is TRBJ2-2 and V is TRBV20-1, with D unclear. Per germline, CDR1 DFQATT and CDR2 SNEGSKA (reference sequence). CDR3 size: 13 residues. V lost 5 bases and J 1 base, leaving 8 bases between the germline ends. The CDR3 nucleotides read TGCAGTGCTGGCCGAGAGAACACCGGGGAGCTGTTTTTT. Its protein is CSAGRENTGELFF.

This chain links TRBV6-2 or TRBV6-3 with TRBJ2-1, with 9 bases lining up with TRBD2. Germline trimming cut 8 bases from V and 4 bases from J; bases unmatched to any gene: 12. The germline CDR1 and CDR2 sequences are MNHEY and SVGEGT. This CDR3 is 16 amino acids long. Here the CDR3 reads CASLPRASGTYNEQFF. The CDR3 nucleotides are TGTGCCAGCCTTCCCCGCGCTAGCGGGACTTACAATGAGCAGTTCTTC.

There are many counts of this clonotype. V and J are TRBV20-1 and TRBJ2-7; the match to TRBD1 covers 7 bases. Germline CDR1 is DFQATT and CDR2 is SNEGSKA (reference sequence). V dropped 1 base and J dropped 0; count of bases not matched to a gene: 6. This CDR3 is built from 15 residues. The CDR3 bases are TGCAGTGCTAGAGCCTGGGGGACAGACTCCTACGAGCAGTACTTC. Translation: CSARAWGTDSYEQYF.

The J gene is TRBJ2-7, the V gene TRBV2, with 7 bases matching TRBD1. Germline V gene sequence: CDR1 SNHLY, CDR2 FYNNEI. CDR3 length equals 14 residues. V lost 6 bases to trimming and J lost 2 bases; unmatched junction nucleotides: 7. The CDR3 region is CASRDRRITYEQYF. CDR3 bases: TGTGCCAGCAGGGACAGGAGGATCACCTACGAGCAGTACTTC.

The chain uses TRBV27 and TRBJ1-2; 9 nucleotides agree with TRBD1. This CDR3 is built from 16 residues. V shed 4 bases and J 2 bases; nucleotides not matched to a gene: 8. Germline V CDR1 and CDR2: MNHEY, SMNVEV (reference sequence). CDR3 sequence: CASSSTDRGGNYGYTF. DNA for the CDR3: TGTGCCAGCAGTTCGACGGACAGGGGAGGAAACTATGGCTACACCTTC.

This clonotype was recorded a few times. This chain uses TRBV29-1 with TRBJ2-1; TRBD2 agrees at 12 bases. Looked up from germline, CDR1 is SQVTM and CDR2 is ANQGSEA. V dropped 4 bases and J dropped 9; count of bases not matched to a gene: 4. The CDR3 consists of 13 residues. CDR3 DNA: TGCAGCGTTGGACTAGCGGGAGAAGGTGAGCAGTTCTTC. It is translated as CSVGLAGEGEQFF.

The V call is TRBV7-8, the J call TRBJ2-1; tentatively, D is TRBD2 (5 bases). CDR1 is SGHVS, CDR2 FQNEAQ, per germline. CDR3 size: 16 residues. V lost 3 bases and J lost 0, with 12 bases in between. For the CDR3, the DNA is TGTGCCAGCAGCTTGGGGAGCGCCAGCTCCTACAATGAGCAGTTCTTC. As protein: CASSLGSASSYNEQFF.

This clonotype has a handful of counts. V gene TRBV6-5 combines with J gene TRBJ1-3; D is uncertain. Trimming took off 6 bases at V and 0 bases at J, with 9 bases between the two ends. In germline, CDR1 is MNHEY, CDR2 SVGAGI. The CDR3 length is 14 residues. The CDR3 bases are TGTGCCAGCAGCGACACAATCTCTGGAAACACCATATATTTT. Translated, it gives CASSDTISGNTIYF.

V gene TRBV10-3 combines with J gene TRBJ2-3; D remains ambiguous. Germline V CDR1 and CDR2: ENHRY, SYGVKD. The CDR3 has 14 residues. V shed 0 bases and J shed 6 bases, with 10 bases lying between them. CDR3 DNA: TGTGCCATCAGTGAGTCTCACGACATGGATACGCAGTATTTT. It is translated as CAISESHDMDTQYF.

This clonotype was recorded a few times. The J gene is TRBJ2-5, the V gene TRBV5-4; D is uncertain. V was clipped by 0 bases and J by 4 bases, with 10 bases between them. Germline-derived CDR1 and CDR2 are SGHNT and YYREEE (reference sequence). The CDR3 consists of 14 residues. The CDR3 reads CASSLDPLSETQYF. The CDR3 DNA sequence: TGTGCCAGCAGCTTGGATCCCCTATCAGAGACCCAGTACTTC.

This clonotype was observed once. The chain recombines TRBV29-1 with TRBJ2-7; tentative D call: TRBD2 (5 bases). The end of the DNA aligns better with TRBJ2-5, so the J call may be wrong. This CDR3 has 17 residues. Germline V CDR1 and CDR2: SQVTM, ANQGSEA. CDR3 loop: CSVESPASLGVEETQYF. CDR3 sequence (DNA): TGCAGCGTTGAATCCCCGGCATCACTAGGCGTTGAAGAGACCCAGTACTTC.

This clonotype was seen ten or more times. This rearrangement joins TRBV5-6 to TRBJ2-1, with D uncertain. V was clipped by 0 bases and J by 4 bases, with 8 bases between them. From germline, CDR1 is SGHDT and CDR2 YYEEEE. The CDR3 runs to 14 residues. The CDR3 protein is CASSLGLIYNEQFF. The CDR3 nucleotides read TGTGCCAGCAGCTTGGGACTCATTTACAATGAGCAGTTCTTC.

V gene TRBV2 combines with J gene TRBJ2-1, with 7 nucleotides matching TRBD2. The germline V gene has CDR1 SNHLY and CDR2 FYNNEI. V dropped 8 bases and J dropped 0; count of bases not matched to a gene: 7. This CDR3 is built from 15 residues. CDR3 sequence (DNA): TGTGCCAGCGTGGGCGGGGGAAGCTCCTACAATGAGCAGTTCTTC. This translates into CASVGGGSSYNEQFF.